The 29 T cell receptor beta chains presented below share a single source sample, sequenced in a study of monozygotic twins with inflammatory bowel disease. TCRdb reworked the 5' RACE reads into one entry per CDR3 protein, no DNA. Listed are over 200,000 distinct CDR3 sequences; 1.5% to 2% falls within the top ten. Source material: blood. Every receptor here comes from a human donor with ulcerative colitis or Crohn's disease, or a healthy co-twin of an affected twin (not recorded which).

This rearrangement joins TRBV6-1 to TRBJ1-5. Germline values: CDR1 MNHNS, CDR2 SASEGT. CDR3 size: 16 residues. This chain's CDR3 is CASSKDRRQGGQPQHF.

This rearrangement joins TRBV5-1 to TRBJ2-5; TCRdb calls TRBD1, which cannot be checked without DNA. The CDR3 is made up of 15 amino acids. Germline CDR1 and CDR2: SGHRS and YFSETQ. The chain's CDR3 is CASSTAGAREETQYF.

This sequence joins TRBV20-1 and TRBJ1-3; checking the TCRdb D call of TRBD1 is not possible without DNA. CDR3 length: 15 residues. CDR1 is DFQATT, CDR2 SNEGSKA, per germline (reference sequence). The CDR3 spells CSAPGTGSSGNTIYF.

This chain connects TRBV7-8 to TRBJ2-6; TCRdb selects TRBD1, and the lack of DNA leaves this call unchecked. Germline CDR1 and CDR2: SGHVS and FQNEAQ. The CDR3 is 19 residues long. CDR3 protein: CASSFHRLRPSSGANVLTF.

V usage is TRBV4-1 and J usage is TRBJ1-5; TCRdb designates TRBD1, a call that cannot be tested without DNA. This CDR3 comprises 14 residues. Per the germline V gene, CDR1 is MGHRA and CDR2 is YSYEKL. The CDR3 spells CASSERQGYQPQHF.

This chain uses TRBV19 with TRBJ2-1; the TCRdb call, TRBD2, lacks DNA for checking. The germline gives CDR1 LNHDA, CDR2 SQIVND (reference sequence). There are 16 residues in the CDR3. The CDR3 region is CASRRGGGFIQYEQFF.

V is TRBV27 and J is TRBJ2-3; TCRdb's D call, TRBD1, is unchecked because there is no DNA. This CDR3 comprises 16 residues. Germline CDR1 and CDR2: MNHEY and SMNVEV (reference sequence). The CDR3 sequence: CASSFTGTPGADTQYF.

This chain joins TRBV24-1 and TRBJ2-3; as DNA is missing, the TRBD2 call by TCRdb cannot be tested. CDR1 is KGHDR, CDR2 SFDVKD, per germline. The CDR3 is made up of 17 amino acids. The CDR3 spells CATGGRGTSGATDTQYF.

The chain carries TRBV12-3 or TRBV12-4 and TRBJ1-6; TCRdb outputs TRBD1, but without DNA this stays unchecked. The CDR3 runs to 16 residues. This CDR3 reads CASRRGHQGSNSPLHF.

The chain links TRBV20-1 to TRBJ1-1; TCRdb names TRBD1, which stays unverified in the absence of DNA. CDR1 is DFQATT and CDR2 is SNEGSKA in the germline V gene (reference sequence). The CDR3 runs to 17 residues. CDR3 loop: CSARDPKWGGKNTEAFF.

The rearrangement joins TRBV5-1 to TRBJ2-1; TCRdb selects TRBD1, and the lack of DNA leaves this call unchecked. Germline V gene sequence: CDR1 SGHRS, CDR2 YFSETQ. The CDR3 is 14 amino acids. The CDR3 loop is CASSLGQGQDEQFF.

V gene TRBV5-1 combines with J gene TRBJ1-5. CDR1 and CDR2 (germline): SGHRS, YFSETQ. The CDR3 extends over 15 amino acids. The chain's CDR3 is CASSLEGTGRQPQHF. Filled out from reference TRBV5-1 and TRBJ1-5, the complete variable domain reads KAGVTQTPRYLIKTRGQQVTLSCSPISGHRSVSWYQQTPGQGLQFLFEYFSETQRNKGNFPGRFSGRQFSNSRSEMNVSTLELGDSALYLCASSLEGTGRQPQHFGDGTRLSIL.

The gene calls are TRBV6-1 and TRBJ1-2. Germline-derived CDR1 and CDR2 are MNHNS and SASEGT. The CDR3 consists of 15 residues. CDR3 region: CASRLEPLDNYGYTF.

The chain employs TRBV4-1 and TRBJ1-5. The germline V gene has CDR1 MGHRA and CDR2 YSYEKL. The CDR3 sequence is 17 residues long. The CDR3 reads CASSQANMGLSNQPQHF.

This rearrangement joins TRBV25-1 to TRBJ1-1; TCRdb returns TRBD1, unconfirmable since there is no DNA. CDR1 and CDR2 (germline): MGHDK, SYGVNS. The CDR3 loop spans 12 amino acids. CDR3 sequence: CASSESVGGAFF.

This rearrangement joins TRBV12-3 or TRBV12-4 to TRBJ2-3; with no DNA, the TCRdb D assignment of TRBD1 cannot be verified. The CDR3 is 19 amino acids. The CDR3 protein is CASSLSLFLPDSLTDTQYF.

CDR3 sequence: CASSLGRGTSSYNEQFF. J is TRBJ2-1 and V is TRBV5-1; with no DNA, the TCRdb D assignment of TRBD1 cannot be verified. This CDR3 comprises 17 residues. Germline CDR1 and CDR2: SGHRS and YFSETQ.

This chain uses TRBV6-2 or TRBV6-3 with TRBJ2-2; TCRdb calls TRBD1, which cannot be checked without DNA. Germline V lookup: CDR1 MNHEY, CDR2 SVGEGT. The length of the CDR3 is 16 residues. CDR3 in amino acids: CASLPHEGGRTGELFF.

V usage is TRBV7-2 and J usage is TRBJ1-2; the D gene TCRdb calls, TRBD1, cannot be checked with no DNA. CDR3 length equals 16 residues. In germline, CDR1 is SGHTA, CDR2 FQGNSA. The CDR3 sequence is CASSKGLRVWDYGYTF.

This chain connects TRBV7-9 to TRBJ2-1; the TRBD2 assignment by TCRdb is unverifiable without DNA. There are 16 residues in the CDR3. Looked up from germline, CDR1 is SEHNR and CDR2 is FQNEAQ (reference sequence). CDR3 region: CASSSNWASWSDEQFF.

The chain is built from TRBV19 and TRBJ1-2. The CDR3 extends over 14 amino acids. Germline CDR1 LNHDA, CDR2 SQIVND (reference sequence). CDR3 sequence: CASSNGDGSYGYTF.

V and J are TRBV5-1 and TRBJ1-1. CDR3 length: 11 amino acids. Germline loops: CDR1 SGHRS, CDR2 YFSETQ. The CDR3 reads CASSRGPEAFF.

J is TRBJ1-1 and V is TRBV5-1. Germline V gene sequence: CDR1 SGHRS, CDR2 YFSETQ. The CDR3 is 15 residues long. CDR3 residues: CASSPNLGSGSEAFF.

The CDR3 protein is CSARIPGVLYEQYF. The chain has TRBV20-1 and TRBJ2-7; TCRdb names TRBD1, which stays unverified in the absence of DNA. The germline CDR1 and CDR2 sequences are DFQATT and SNEGSKA (reference sequence). The CDR3 runs 14 residues.

V and J are TRBV5-1 and TRBJ2-3; as DNA is missing, the TRBD2 call by TCRdb cannot be tested. Germline-derived CDR1 and CDR2 are SGHRS and YFSETQ. The CDR3 is 14 amino acids. CDR3 protein: CASSLDRGGDTQYF.

J is TRBJ2-7 and V is TRBV18. The V gene's germline CDR1 is KGHSH and CDR2 LQKENI. The CDR3 extends over 14 amino acids. The CDR3 spells CASSPGGSSYEQYF.

The chain uses TRBV4-2 and TRBJ2-1. Per germline, CDR1 LGHNA and CDR2 YNFKEQ. CDR3 length: 13 residues. The CDR3: CASSQDHYNEQFF.

The V gene is TRBV7-6, the J gene TRBJ2-3; the D gene TCRdb calls, TRBD2, cannot be checked with no DNA. Germline V CDR1 and CDR2: SGHVS, FNYEAQ. The CDR3 extends over 16 amino acids. CDR3 loop: CASSFLAGDGTDTQYF.

CDR3 region: CASSLNPGYDSNQPQHF. The chain couples TRBV18 to TRBJ1-5; TCRdb selects TRBD1, and the lack of DNA leaves this call unchecked. CDR3 length equals 17 residues. In germline, CDR1 is KGHSH, CDR2 LQKENI.